This TCR beta chain stems from a study of spatial heterogeneity in lung cancer. General study points: Counts that tracked tumor mutation counts were those of expanded intratumoral alpha and beta TCRs.

TCRdb ran MiXCR on the 5' RACE reads and lists one entry per CDR3 protein. The table includes about 9,600 distinct CDR3 sequences, approximately 7.9% detected once. Trimming shortened V by 0 bases and J by 0 bases, and 6 bases separated the two germline ends. The CDR3 length is 14 residues. The germline V gene has CDR1 MNHEY and CDR2 SVGAGI. Time point described: sample taken at primary tumor resection. TCRs were sequenced from unsorted whole RNA of tumor, nontumor lung or PBMC. By sample share, this clonotype is medium-sized. Its antigen is unidentified. Sample: lung tumor tissue, taken at surgery. This sequence originates from a female donor with early-stage non-small cell lung cancer. The genes are TRBV6-5 and TRBJ2-7; maybe TRBD2 (5 bases). The CDR3 spells CASSYSRDSYEQYF. The DNA for the CDR3 is TGTGCCAGCAGTTACTCGAGGGACTCCTACGAGCAGTACTTC.